This is a list of T cell receptor beta chains from one sample in a study of CD8+ T cells in alopecia areata. TCRdb's copy holds only in-frame clones and misses some; the assay was immunoSEQ multiplex PCR. The sample carries about 110,000 clones, 55% to 75% recorded once. The sequenced sample was CD8+ T cells sorted from blood. The receptors stem from a human donor in good health. Each CDR3 is given with its conserved first and last residue. A D gene is named only where the DNA matches it firmly. Clone size is given for some rows only: seen once, a few or many times, or a class if the clone is expanded.

j_gene | v_gene | abundance | d_gene | CDR3aa | CDR3nt
TRBJ2-7 | TRBV7-3 | few | TRBD1 | CASSQTGTGDEQYF | TGTGCCAGCAGTCAAACCGGGACAGGGGACGAGCAGTACTTC
TRBJ2-7 | TRBV11-2 | - | TRBD2 | CASSLLYSGVNEQYF | TGTGCCAGCAGCTTGCTTTATAGCGGGGTGAACGAGCAGTACTTC
TRBJ1-4 | TRBV19 | - | - | CASSHGSYGEKLFF | TGTGCCAGTAGTCATGGATCCTACGGGGAAAAACTGTTTTTT
TRBJ1-4 | TRBV29-1 | - | - | CSVSRNNEKLFF | TGCAGCGTCTCCAGAAACAATGAAAAACTGTTTTTT
TRBJ2-7 | TRBV7-4 | - | TRBD1 | CASSYSRDRGFSNYEQYF | TGTGCCAGCAGCTACTCCCGGGACAGAGGCTTTTCCAACTACGAGCAGTACTTC
TRBJ2-7 | TRBV19 | - | TRBD2 | CASSPAVGGSHEQYF | TGTGCCAGTAGCCCGGCTGTCGGGGGGTCGCACGAGCAGTACTTC
TRBJ1-4 | TRBV4-3 | - | TRBD1 | CASSQETGGYEKLFF | TGCGCCAGCAGCCAGGAAACAGGGGGATATGAAAAACTGTTTTTT
TRBJ2-5 | TRBV29-1 | - | TRBD2 | CSVQLAGSAETQYF | TGCAGCGTTCAACTAGCGGGTTCGGCGGAGACCCAGTACTTC
TRBJ1-1 | TRBV5-6 | - | - | CASSTSVNTEAFF | TGTGCCAGCAGCACCTCAGTGAACACTGAAGCTTTCTTT
TRBJ1-2 | TRBV4-2 | once | - | CASSLVFRPLTVNYGYTF | TGTGCCAGCAGCTTAGTTTTTCGACCCTTGACAGTTAACTATGGCTACACCTTC
TRBJ2-1 | TRBV28 | - | - | CASSFKPRPLAVYLIHYNEQFF | TGTGCCAGCAGTTTTAAGCCCCGCCCGCTGGCAGTGTATCTAATACATTACAATGAGCAGTTCTTC
TRBJ2-5 | TRBV2 | - | - | CASSEGEGPAGGTQYF | TGTGCCAGCAGTGAAGGAGAAGGGCCAGCCGGAGGGACCCAGTACTTC
TRBJ2-3 | TRBV11-1 | few | TRBD2 | CASSLTSASTDTQYF | TGTGCCAGCAGCTTGACTAGCGCCAGCACAGATACGCAGTATTTT
TRBJ1-1 | TRBV25-1 | - | - | CASSPSAGAGTEAFF | TGTGCCAGCAGCCCAAGCGCGGGGGCGGGAACTGAAGCTTTCTTT
TRBJ1-1 | TRBV4-3 | - | - | CASSQFGGGVAFF | TGCGCCAGCAGCCAATTCGGGGGTGGGGTGGCTTTCTTT
TRBJ2-5 | TRBV9 | - | TRBD2 | CASSVYGTSGGAETQYF | TGTGCCAGCAGCGTTTACGGGACTAGCGGGGGGGCTGAGACCCAGTACTTC
TRBJ2-7 | TRBV15 | - | TRBD1 | CATSPDRVYEQYF | TGTGCCACCAGCCCGGACAGGGTTTACGAGCAGTACTTC
TRBJ2-1 | TRBV5-1 | - | TRBD2 | CASSLGASGGFSYNEQFF | TGCGCCAGCAGCTTGGGAGCTAGCGGGGGTTTCTCCTACAATGAGCAGTTCTTC
TRBJ2-3 | TRBV25-1 | - | - | CASSWGGSPWDTQYF | TGTGCCAGCAGCTGGGGCGGAAGTCCCTGGGATACGCAGTATTTT
TRBJ2-3 | TRBV29-1 | once | - | CSVELPGVGARADTQYF | TGCAGCGTTGAACTTCCCGGCGTAGGTGCTAGGGCAGATACGCAGTATTTT
TRBJ2-7 | TRBV6-5 | few | - | CASSGRSENEQYF | TGTGCCAGCAGTGGTCGATCGGAAAACGAGCAGTACTTC
TRBJ2-2 | TRBV9 | - | - | CASNDPQAELFF | TGTGCCAGCAATGATCCCCAAGCGGAGCTGTTTTTT
TRBJ2-5 | TRBV29-1 | few | - | CSVNREETQYF | TGCAGCGTAAACAGGGAAGAGACCCAGTACTTC
TRBJ1-1 | TRBV29-1 | - | - | CSVVSRGVTEAFF | TGCAGCGTTGTCAGCAGGGGCGTCACTGAAGCTTTCTTT
TRBJ1-1 | TRBV5-1 | few | - | CASSWGRRTEAFF | TGCGCCAGCAGCTGGGGACGGAGGACTGAAGCTTTCTTT
TRBJ2-5 | TRBV2 | - | - | CASSSMPQETQYF | TGTGCCAGCAGTTCAATGCCCCAAGAGACCCAGTACTTC
TRBJ2-7 | TRBV27 | - | - | CASSLGRGYEQYF | TGTGCCAGCAGTTTGGGGAGAGGCTACGAGCAGTACTTC
TRBJ1-1 | TRBV2 | - | TRBD1 | CASSEGQGHTEAFF | TGTGCCAGCAGTGAGGGACAGGGGCACACTGAAGCTTTCTTT
TRBJ2-6 | TRBV19 | many | TRBD1 | CASSPLQGSGANVLTF | TGTGCCAGTAGTCCTCTACAGGGGTCTGGGGCCAACGTCCTGACTTTC
TRBJ2-1 | TRBV5-6 | - | - | CASSVGDEQFF | TGTGCCAGCAGCGTGGGGGATGAGCAGTTCTTC
TRBJ2-5 | TRBV11-2 | - | - | CASSLEAARAETQYF | TGTGCCAGCAGCTTAGAGGCCGCTAGAGCTGAGACCCAGTACTTC
TRBJ1-2 | TRBV4-1 | - | - | CASSQHVAFNYGYTF | TGCGCCAGCAGCCAACATGTCGCGTTTAACTATGGCTACACCTTC
TRBJ1-5 | TRBV7-9 | - | - | CASSQQGSNQPQHF | TGTGCCAGCAGCCAACAGGGAAGCAATCAGCCCCAGCATTTT
TRBJ2-1 | TRBV19 | - | TRBD2 | CASSLRAGPYNEQFF | TGTGCCAGTAGTCTCAGAGCGGGGCCTTACAATGAGCAGTTCTTC
TRBJ2-5 | TRBV6-6 | - | - | CASSPSRTQYF | TGTGCCAGCAGCCCTTCACGGACCCAGTACTTC
TRBJ2-7 | TRBV13 | - | - | CASSLGPTYEQYF | TGTGCCAGCAGCTTAGGTCCGACCTACGAGCAGTACTTC
TRBJ2-1 | TRBV5-6 | - | - | CASSLPGLNEQFF | TGTGCCAGCAGCTTGCCAGGGTTAAATGAGCAGTTCTTC
TRBJ2-3 | TRBV15 | - | - | CATSSSGATDTQYF | TGTGCCACCAGCTCTTCAGGGGCGACAGATACGCAGTATTTT
TRBJ1-1 | TRBV9 | - | - | CASTPQGTEAFF | TGTGCCAGCACCCCACAGGGCACTGAAGCTTTCTTT
TRBJ2-5 | TRBV4-2 | - | TRBD1 | CASSPRGTGSQETQYF | TGTGCCAGCAGCCCAAGGGGGACAGGGAGTCAAGAGACCCAGTACTTC
TRBJ2-7 | TRBV2 | - | - | CASSVGRAPPYEQYF | TGTGCCAGCAGTGTAGGAAGGGCCCCCCCCTACGAGCAGTACTTC
TRBJ2-3 | TRBV29-1 | - | - | CSVGAEPQYF | TGCAGCGTGGGGGCCGAACCTCAGTATTTT
TRBJ1-6 | TRBV4-1 | few | TRBD1 | CASSQDPQGLGNSPLHF | TGCGCCAGCAGCCAAGATCCACAGGGGCTGGGGAATTCACCCCTCCACTTT
TRBJ2-7 | TRBV7-9 | - | - | CASSSTTRNYEQYF | TGTGCCAGCAGCTCAACAACACGTAACTACGAGCAGTACTTC
TRBJ2-1 | TRBV5-6 | - | TRBD1 | CASSLEFDRDHTYEQFF | TGTGCCAGCAGCTTGGAGTTCGACAGGGATCATACATATGAGCAGTTCTTC
TRBJ2-5 | TRBV13 | - | TRBD2 | CASSPQGTSGGAMETQYF | TGTGCCAGCAGCCCCCAAGGGACTAGCGGGGGGGCCATGGAGACCCAGTACTTC
TRBJ2-3 | TRBV29-1 | few | - | CSVEGTAPNTDTQYF | TGCAGCGTTGAAGGGACAGCCCCTAACACAGATACGCAGTATTTT
TRBJ2-7 | TRBV5-1 | - | - | CASSLTSGGFYEQYF | TGCGCCAGCAGCTTGACGTCAGGGGGGTTTTACGAGCAGTACTTC
TRBJ2-7 | TRBV6-5 | few | - | CASSYVLDSSYEQYF | TGTGCCAGCAGTTATGTTCTAGATAGCTCCTACGAGCAGTACTTC
TRBJ2-5 | TRBV29-1 | once | - | CSVDFRGFGQPQETQYF | TGCAGCGTTGATTTTCGGGGGTTTGGACAGCCTCAAGAGACCCAGTACTTC
TRBJ1-6 | TRBV30 | - | TRBD1 | CAWREGAYSPLHF | TGTGCCTGGAGGGAGGGGGCGTATTCACCCCTCCACTTT
TRBJ2-7 | TRBV30 | - | - | CAWSGRHRVQASSSYEQYF | TGTGCCTGGAGCGGTAGACACCGAGTCCAGGCCAGTAGCTCCTACGAGCAGTACTTC
TRBJ2-4 | TRBV28 | - | - | CASRGRDGDIQYF | TGTGCCAGCAGGGGCAGGGATGGGGACATTCAGTACTTC
TRBJ2-5 | TRBV13 | - | - | CASSLGRRETQYF | TGTGCCAGCAGCTTGGGGCGCCGCGAGACCCAGTACTTC
TRBJ2-5 | TRBV7-6 | few | TRBD1 | CASSPDGTGVQTQYF | TGTGCCAGCAGCCCGGACGGGACAGGGGTACAGACCCAGTACTTC
TRBJ2-7 | TRBV19 | few | - | CASSIFLAQEQYF | TGTGCCAGTAGTATCTTCCTAGCTCAAGAGCAGTACTTC
TRBJ1-3 | TRBV15 | - | - | CATTPNPGQIGNTIYF | TGTGCCACCACCCCGAATCCTGGACAAATTGGAAACACCATATATTTT
TRBJ1-2 | TRBV9 | - | - | CASSAGTNYGYTF | TGTGCCAGCAGCGCAGGGACAAACTATGGCTACACCTTC
TRBJ2-3 | TRBV15 | - | TRBD1 | CATSRKGQGGTDTQYF | TGTGCCACCAGCAGGAAGGGACAGGGGGGCACAGATACGCAGTATTTT
TRBJ2-7 | TRBV7-2 | - | TRBD2 | CASSEGLAGGAYEQYF | TGTGCCAGCAGCGAGGGACTAGCGGGGGGCGCCTACGAGCAGTACTTC